The sequence of this TCR beta chain was determined in a study of shared T cell receptors in the human thymus. Produced via immunoSEQ multiplex PCR; TCRdb's table is partial and in-frame only. The sample shows hundreds of thousands of clones, more than 75% of them seen only once. The CDR3 extends over 16 amino acids. V lost 0 bases, J lost 3 bases, and 12 bases lay in between. Per the germline V gene, CDR1 is LGHNA and CDR2 is YNFKEQ. These data also formed part of another study, on human thymus T cells. That paper notes: The thymus tissue came from resections taken during corrective heart surgery. Thymic and blood repertoires appeared to display a bias in their usage of V and J genes.

The chain joins TRBV4-2 to TRBJ2-1; TRBD2 is a possible D gene (6 bases). Sequenced material: thymocytes. This receptor was obtained from a boy younger than two with a congenital heart defect. CDR3 protein: CASSQDLRTNYNEQFF. CDR3 DNA: TGTGCCAGCAGCCAAGATCTCAGGACTAACTACAATGAGCAGTTCTTC.